This TCR beta chain was found in a study of blood T cell repertoires in COVID-19. Original processing methods: Reference gene primer amplification gave estimated nucleated cell counts. The repertoire was sequenced with immunoSEQ multiplex PCR; TCRdb's copy has only in-frame clones and lacks some. V, J and clone size derive from that table, while D and trimming were established from the DNA sequence. The data show over 75,000 clones, with around nine tenths seen just once and 4% to 5% held by the top ten. Per the germline V gene, CDR1 is SGHDT and CDR2 is YYEEEE. This CDR3 comprises 13 residues. V shed 6 bases, J shed 5 bases, and the junction held 6 bases outside the gene matches. During active infection, Seattle patients enrolled and were then monitored through disease.

V gene TRBV5-6 combines with J gene TRBJ2-7, with 9 positions matching TRBD1. This TCR was recovered from a human donor with COVID-19, enrolled during active disease. The donor label of this sample is uncertain. The sequenced sample consisted of peripheral blood. The CDR3 DNA follows: TGTGCCAGCAACAACCGGGACAGGGACGAGCAGTACTTC. It specifies CASNNRDRDEQYF.